These 26 T cell receptor beta chains were all obtained from the same sample, sequenced in a study of shared clonotypes between healthy human individuals. The table came from immunoSEQ multiplex PCR; TCRdb's copy has only in-frame clones and leaves some out. The table has fewer than 1.6 million clones, 98% seen once. The sequenced material came from naive CD4+ T cells sorted from blood. Subset indicated: CD45RA+ positively selected. The receptors shown here come from a man aged 30-40 years in good health.

This chain joins TRBV28 and TRBJ1-2; no firm D call. Germline V lookup: CDR1 MDHEN, CDR2 SYDVKM. Trimming removed 7 bases from V and 2 bases from J, with 11 bases in between. The CDR3 loop spans 13 amino acids. For the CDR3, the DNA is TGTGCCAGCATCCCGACCTCAAACTATGGCTACACCTTC. Translating it yields CASIPTSNYGYTF.

This chain links TRBV28 with TRBJ1-4; 7 bases match TRBD1. J was trimmed by 6 bases and V by 6 bases; bases with no gene match: 10. The CDR3 consists of 15 residues. Germline lookup yields CDR1 MDHEN and CDR2 SYDVKM. CDR3 sequence reads: CASSTTTGRDEKLFF. DNA of the CDR3: TGTGCCAGCAGCACAACGACAGGGAGGGATGAAAAACTGTTTTTT.

This clone was detected once. Here the CDR3 DNA reads TGTGCCAGTAGGGTGAACGGGGCAGGAAACACTGAAGCTTTCTTT. It codes for CASRVNGAGNTEAFF. The V gene is TRBV19, the J gene TRBJ1-1; D possibly corresponds to TRBD1 (5 bases). Trimming stripped 6 bases from V and 2 bases from J, with 16 bases between. This CDR3 is built from 15 residues. The V gene's germline CDR1 is LNHDA and CDR2 SQIVND (reference sequence).

This sequence joins TRBV5-1 and TRBJ1-2, with a tentative D call TRBD1 (5 bases). CDR3 length equals 17 residues. V was shortened by 4 bases and J by 8 bases, with 27 bases between the two germline ends. Germline assignment: CDR1 SGHRS and CDR2 YFSETQ. The CDR3 is CASSLSLGEGQSRGYTF. CDR3 sequence (DNA): TGCGCCAGCAGCCTCTCTTTGGGGGAGGGCCAGTCGAGGGGCTACACCTTC.

With regard to this clone: This same CDR3 is encoded by further DNA sequences in the sample. This rearrangement joins TRBV5-1 to TRBJ2-5; 7 bases agree with TRBD1. The germline V gene encodes CDR1 SGHRS and CDR2 YFSETQ. The CDR3 extends over 14 amino acids. J was trimmed by 2 bases and V by 2 bases; bases with no gene match: 3. The CDR3 DNA follows: TGCGCCAGCAGCTTTGGGACAGCACAAGAGACCCAGTACTTC. Translating it yields CASSFGTAQETQYF.

V usage is TRBV5-6 and J usage is TRBJ1-1, with 8 bases that match TRBD1. Germline V lookup: CDR1 SGHDT, CDR2 YYEEEE. V lost 4 bases to trimming and J lost 3 bases; unmatched junction nucleotides: 17. The length of the CDR3 is 18 residues. CDR3 in amino acids: CASSLEVRTGRVDTEAFF. The DNA of the CDR3 is TGTGCCAGCAGCCTTGAGGTCCGGACAGGGAGGGTTGACACTGAAGCTTTCTTT.

The rearrangement links TRBV11-1 to TRBJ2-7; 7 nucleotides line up with TRBD1. The CDR3 contains 15 residues. V shed 3 bases, J shed 2 bases, and the junction held 7 bases outside the gene matches. In germline, CDR1 is SGHAT, CDR2 FQDESV (reference sequence). The CDR3 spells CASSLVGQRTYEQYF. The CDR3 region has the DNA TGTGCCAGCAGCTTGGTGGGACAGCGAACCTACGAGCAGTACTTC. The full variable domain, with the rest looked up from reference TRBV11-1 and TRBJ2-7, is EAEVAQSPRYKITEKSQAVAFWCDPISGHATLYWYRQILGQGPELLVQFQDESVVDDSQLPKDRFSAERLKGVDSTLKIQPAELGDSAMYLCASSLVGQRTYEQYFGPGTRLTVT.

This clone was counted a single time. In the same sample, other DNA sequences code for this CDR3. The chain couples TRBV6-5 to TRBJ2-7, with 7 bases that match TRBD1. V trimming: 0 bases; J trimming: 4 bases; junction bases outside the gene matches: 3. Germline assignment: CDR1 MNHEY and CDR2 SVGAGI. There are 14 residues in the CDR3. CDR3 in amino acids: CASSYSGQTYEQYF. The CDR3 coding sequence is TGTGCCAGCAGTTACTCGGGACAGACTTACGAGCAGTACTTC.

The V gene is TRBV5-6, the J gene TRBJ2-2; D unclear. CDR3 length: 13 residues. Trimming took off 0 bases at V and 4 bases at J, with 4 bases between the two ends. Germline loops: CDR1 SGHDT, CDR2 YYEEEE. The CDR3 protein is CASSLGTTGELFF. DNA of the CDR3: TGTGCCAGCAGCTTGGGCACCACCGGGGAGCTGTTTTTT.

The J gene is TRBJ2-1, the V gene TRBV27; TRBD2 matches at 10 bases. Germline V gene lookup returns CDR1 MNHEY and CDR2 SMNVEV (reference sequence). Losses at the gene ends were 4 bases for V and 7 bases for J; bases not matched to a gene: 13. The CDR3 is made up of 17 amino acids. The CDR3 is CASSSTWLAGVQNEQFF. DNA of the CDR3: TGTGCCAGCAGTTCAACGTGGCTAGCGGGAGTCCAGAATGAGCAGTTCTTC.

V is TRBV4-3 and J is TRBJ1-2, with D unresolved. Germline loops: CDR1 LGHNA, CDR2 YSLEER. There are 14 residues in the CDR3. V lost 5 bases to trimming and J lost 3 bases, with 13 bases between them. CDR3 bases: TGCGCCAGCAGCTTAACGGGGAGGTACTATGGCTACACCTTC. Its protein is CASSLTGRYYGYTF.

The chain uses TRBV29-1 and TRBJ2-1; no clear D gene. Trimming removed 3 bases from V and 9 bases from J, with 9 bases in between. CDR3 length: 11 amino acids. The germline CDR1 and CDR2 sequences are SQVTM and ANQGSEA. CDR3 bases: TGCAGCGTTGACCGTACCCGTGAGCAGTTCTTC. As protein: CSVDRTREQFF.

This rearrangement joins TRBV10-2 to TRBJ2-7, with TRBD2 matching 14 bases. Germline lookup yields CDR1 WSHSY and CDR2 SAAADI. The CDR3 loop spans 17 amino acids. V was clipped by 6 bases and J by 3 bases; unmatched bases: 10. The CDR3 spells CASRDGLAGGPDYEQYF. In nucleotides, the CDR3 is TGCGCCAGCAGAGATGGACTAGCGGGAGGTCCCGACTACGAGCAGTACTTC.

The chain carries TRBV28 and TRBJ2-7; D is unresolved. The V gene lost 3 bases and the J gene lost 4 bases, with 7 bases spanning the gap. The CDR3 sequence is 12 residues long. CDR1 is MDHEN and CDR2 is SYDVKM in the germline V gene. CDR3 DNA sequence: TGTGCCAGCAGTTTCTACTCGTACGAGCAGTACTTC. It codes for CASSFYSYEQYF.

This rearrangement joins TRBV9 to TRBJ2-1, with TRBD2 matching over 7 bases. This CDR3 has 18 residues. J gave up 2 bases and V 1 base, and 12 bases lay outside the gene matches. Germline-derived CDR1 and CDR2 are SGDLS and YYNGEE. CDR3 nucleotides: TGTGCCAGCAGCGTACGTATGGGGGGAGGGGACCCCTACAATGAGCAGTTCTTC. This encodes CASSVRMGGGDPYNEQFF.

The CDR3 spells CASSKRAGGTEAFF. The CDR3 DNA follows: TGTGCCAGCAGCAAGCGGGCAGGGGGCACTGAAGCTTTCTTT. The rearrangement uses TRBV21-1 and TRBJ1-1; the D call in the table, TRBD1, was not verified against the DNA. TRBV21-1 is recorded as a pseudogene. The CDR3 runs 14 residues.

This clone was seen only once. This chain connects TRBV6-6 to TRBJ2-1; D is unclear. CDR3 length equals 13 residues. The V end was cut by 5 bases, the J end by 8 bases, with 13 bases between. Germline-derived CDR1 and CDR2 are MNHNY and SVGAGI (reference sequence). This CDR3 is CASSKGLSHEQFF. CDR3 nucleotide sequence: TGTGCCAGCAGTAAGGGTCTGTCCCATGAGCAGTTCTTC.

The V call is TRBV19, the J call TRBJ2-3; 7 bases match TRBD1. Trimming at V came to 4 bases and at J to 1 base, leaving 8 bases not matched to a gene. Germline V gene lookup returns CDR1 LNHDA and CDR2 SQIVND (reference sequence). CDR3 length: 16 amino acids. The CDR3 protein is CASSSQSGQGTDTQYF. The CDR3 bases are TGTGCCAGTAGTAGTCAAAGCGGACAGGGCACAGATACGCAGTATTTT.

The V gene is TRBV5-1, the J gene TRBJ2-7; D possibly corresponds to TRBD1 (6 bases). V dropped 0 bases and J dropped 4 bases, with 14 bases sitting between them. The germline gives CDR1 SGHRS, CDR2 YFSETQ. CDR3 length: 15 amino acids. The CDR3 sequence: CASSLGWGRGYEQYF. The CDR3 region has the DNA TGCGCCAGCAGCTTGGGCTGGGGCAGGGGATACGAGCAGTACTTC.

This sequence joins TRBV6-1 and TRBJ2-7; 9 bases match TRBD2. This CDR3 contains 18 residues. Trimming cost V 2 bases and J 0 bases; bases outside gene matches: 11. Per the germline V gene, CDR1 is MNHNS and CDR2 is SASEGT. CDR3 protein: CASSETPLAGPFSYEQYF. In nucleotides, the CDR3 is TGTGCCAGCAGTGAAACCCCACTAGCGGGTCCTTTCTCCTACGAGCAGTACTTC.

The rearrangement joins TRBV4-1 to TRBJ1-5; D may be TRBD1 (6 bases). The CDR3 spans 14 residues. CDR1 is MGHRA and CDR2 is YSYEKL in the germline V gene. The germline V and J ends were trimmed by 0 bases and 8 bases, with 11 bases remaining between them. The CDR3 region is CASSQERGGEPQHF. CDR3 sequence (DNA): TGCGCCAGCAGCCAAGAAAGGGGGGGCGAGCCCCAGCATTTT.

The chain links TRBV18 to TRBJ2-5; D gene unclear. CDR1 and CDR2 from the germline V gene are KGHSH and LQKENI. Trimming shortened V by 1 base and J by 4 bases, and 19 bases separated the two germline ends. This CDR3 spans 17 amino acids. CDR3 in amino acids: CASSPQAFRGIGETQYF. The DNA for the CDR3 is TGTGCCAGCTCACCACAGGCGTTCCGTGGGATAGGAGAGACCCAGTACTTC.

The V call is TRBV7-9, the J call TRBJ2-7, with 8 bases aligning to TRBD2. The CDR3 length is 13 residues. Germline CDR1 and CDR2: SEHNR and FQNEAQ (reference sequence). After removal of 1 base from V and 7 bases from J, the junction contained 3 bases not matched to a gene. CDR3 sequence reads: CASSLVIAGEQYF. For the CDR3, the DNA is TGTGCCAGCAGCTTAGTGATAGCGGGGGAGCAGTACTTC.

V gene TRBV6-6 combines with J gene TRBJ2-2, with D hard to call. Germline V gene sequence: CDR1 MNHNY, CDR2 SVGAGI (reference sequence). V dropped 4 bases and J dropped 6 bases, with 9 bases sitting between them. The CDR3 extends over 13 amino acids. CDR3 protein: CASSLVAPGELFF. The CDR3 DNA is TGTGCCAGCAGTTTAGTAGCTCCCGGGGAGCTGTTTTTT.

The chain's CDR3 is CASSRGRDEKLFF. DNA of the CDR3: TGCGCCAGCAGCAGGGGCCGGGATGAAAAACTGTTTTTT. The chain uses TRBV5-1 and TRBJ1-4, with a possible D match to TRBD1 (5 bases). Per germline, CDR1 SGHRS and CDR2 YFSETQ. The CDR3 is made up of 13 amino acids. Trimming removed 4 bases at V and 6 bases at J, with 10 bases between.

The rearrangement uses TRBV20-1 and TRBJ1-1, with D unresolved. This CDR3 has 11 amino acids. Germline V gene lookup returns CDR1 DFQATT and CDR2 SNEGSKA (reference sequence). V dropped 3 bases and J dropped 6 bases, with 8 bases sitting between them. CDR3 in amino acids: CSASPVPEAFF. CDR3 nucleotide sequence: TGCAGTGCTAGTCCCGTTCCTGAAGCTTTCTTT.